A selection of T cell receptor beta chains follows, all from one sample in a study of T cells in Graves' hyperthyroidism and ophthalmopathy. TCRdb re-called the multiplex PCR reads with MiXCR, one entry per CDR3 protein. This sample yields over 300,000 distinct CDR3 sequences, of which roughly 15% are seen a single time; around 32% belongs to the top ten. The sequenced material came from blood. Every receptor here comes from a woman in her thirties or forties with Graves' ophthalmopathy. Both conserved end residues are trimmed from each CDR3. D genes are given only for firm matches.

j_call v_call cdr3_length d_call cdr3_aa
TRBJ2-5 TRBV5-1 11 TRBD2 ASNMGGQETQY
TRBJ2-1 TRBV11-2 14 TRBD2 ASSRLDAGGRNEQF
TRBJ2-1 TRBV2 9 - ASSYKDEQF
TRBJ2-3 TRBV5-1 13 - ASSSTGPSTDTQY
TRBJ1-1 TRBV3-1 13 - ASSYGGRPNTEAF
TRBJ2-1 TRBV27 18 - ASSLLLLSPTGSSYNEQF
TRBJ1-6 TRBV20-1 13 TRBD1 SARGDRGNNSPLH
TRBJ2-2 TRBV5-1 14 TRBD2 ASRLTSGSNTGELF
TRBJ2-7 TRBV12-3/TRBV12-4 13 - ASSLIGGLPHEQY
TRBJ2-7 TRBV5-6 16 TRBD2 ASSLSLRFSGVLYEQY
TRBJ1-5 TRBV24-1 11 - ATARDSNQPQH
TRBJ1-4 TRBV11-2 11 TRBD1 ASSRTGLEKLF
TRBJ2-5 TRBV11-2 11 - ASSLAIKETQY
TRBJ2-2 TRBV12-3/TRBV12-4 9 - ASSFLGELF
TRBJ2-1 TRBV7-8 11 TRBD2 ASSSPRREGQF
TRBJ2-7 TRBV27 11 TRBD2 ASSFSGSHEQY
TRBJ1-1 TRBV3-1 11 - ASSGGHQTEAF
TRBJ1-1 TRBV18 12 - ASSKVGFNTEAF
TRBJ1-2 TRBV12-3/TRBV12-4 10 - ASSLAGYGYT
TRBJ2-1 TRBV7-6 13 - ASRPLRGNYNEQF
TRBJ2-3 TRBV20-1 13 TRBD2 SANSGRALTDTQY
TRBJ2-3 TRBV28 12 TRBD2 ASSFGRLAGGQY
TRBJ1-1 TRBV5-1 11 - ASSSGLLKGAF
TRBJ2-7 TRBV11-2 12 TRBD2 ASSLTSGYYEQY
TRBJ1-1 TRBV28 13 - ASRPGTVWNTEAF
TRBJ2-3 TRBV3-1 13 TRBD1 ASSHRQGFRDTQY
TRBJ2-3 TRBV10-2 12 - ASSATSSTDTQY
TRBJ1-3 TRBV10-3 12 TRBD1 AISVTGVGNTIY
TRBJ2-3 TRBV15 11 - ATSRRGIDTQY
TRBJ2-5 TRBV7-2 11 - ASSWLGVETQY
TRBJ2-5 TRBV7-3 15 TRBD2 ASSLLLKAGGRETQY
TRBJ1-3 TRBV7-8 15 - ASSSRPPDGSGNTIY
TRBJ1-1 TRBV27 14 - ASRVSTDRPNTEAF
TRBJ1-1 TRBV6-1 10 - ASSLRGEGAF
TRBJ2-6 TRBV11-3 11 - ASSYGPLNVLT
TRBJ1-1 TRBV7-2 11 - ASSSQQVTEAF